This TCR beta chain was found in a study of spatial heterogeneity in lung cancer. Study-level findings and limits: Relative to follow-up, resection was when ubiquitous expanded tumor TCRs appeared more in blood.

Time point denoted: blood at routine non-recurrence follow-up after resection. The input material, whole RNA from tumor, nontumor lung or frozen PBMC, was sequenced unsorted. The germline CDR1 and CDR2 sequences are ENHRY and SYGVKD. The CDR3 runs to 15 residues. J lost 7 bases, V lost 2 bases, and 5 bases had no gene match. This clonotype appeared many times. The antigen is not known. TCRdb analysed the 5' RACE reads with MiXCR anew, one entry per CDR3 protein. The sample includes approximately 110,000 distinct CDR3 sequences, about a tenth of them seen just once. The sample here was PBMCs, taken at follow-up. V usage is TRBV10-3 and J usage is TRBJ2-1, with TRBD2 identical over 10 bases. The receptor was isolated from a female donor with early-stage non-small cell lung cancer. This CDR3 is CAISEASGSLNEQFF. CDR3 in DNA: TGTGCCATCAGTGAGGCTAGCGGGAGCCTGAATGAGCAGTTCTTC.